Each of the 21 T cell receptor beta chains below was sequenced from the same sample in a study of blood T cell repertoires in COVID-19. The data were produced by immunoSEQ multiplex PCR, yet TCRdb's version contains in-frame clones alone and is incomplete. This sample has a few hundred thousand clones, with approximately 86% found just once. Sequencing input: peripheral blood. Every receptor here comes from a man younger than 30 with active or convalescent COVID-19.

V gene TRBV19 combines with J gene TRBJ1-4, with TRBD1 matching over 9 bases. The CDR3 extends over 15 amino acids. Germline V gives CDR1 LNHDA, CDR2 SQIVND (reference sequence). V lost 6 bases, J lost 8 bases, and 10 bases stayed unmatched. CDR3 region: CASSLRQGEEEKLFF. In DNA, the CDR3 is TGTGCCAGTAGCCTCCGACAGGGGGAGGAGGAAAAACTGTTTTTT.

The V call is TRBV19, the J call TRBJ2-1; TRBD2 is a possible D gene (5 bases). Germline V gene data show CDR1 as LNHDA and CDR2 as SQIVND (reference sequence). V was clipped by 0 bases and J by 8 bases, with 11 bases between them. This CDR3 is 14 amino acids long. The CDR3 reads CASSIESSSDEQFF. The CDR3 coding sequence is TGTGCCAGTAGTATAGAATCTAGCTCCGATGAGCAGTTCTTC.

V gene TRBV3-1 (or the pseudogene TRBV3-2) combines with J gene TRBJ1-2; TRBD1 matches at 7 bases. The CDR3 spans 16 residues. The ends lost 2 bases at V and 1 base at J; junction bases unmatched: 7. Germline assignment: CDR1 LGHDT and CDR2 YNNKEL (reference sequence). The CDR3 sequence is CASSQPRGTVNYGYTF. DNA for the CDR3: TGTGCCAGCAGCCAACCCCGGGGGACAGTTAACTATGGCTACACCTTC.

The gene calls are TRBV11-2 and TRBJ1-5, with D unresolved. Germline CDR1 reads SGHAT; CDR2 reads FQNNGV. Trimming cost V 4 bases and J 0 bases, with 4 bases left between them. The CDR3 is 13 residues long. CDR3 in amino acids: CASSSNSNQPQHF. The CDR3 DNA reads as TGTGCCAGCAGCTCAAATAGCAATCAGCCCCAGCATTTT.

The rearrangement links TRBV15 to TRBJ2-5; tentative D call: TRBD2 (5 bases). Germline V gives CDR1 LNHNV, CDR2 YYDKDF (reference sequence). CDR3 length equals 13 residues. The V end was cut by 5 bases, the J end by 3 bases, with 10 bases between. CDR3: CATSPGLEETQYF. The CDR3 bases are TGTGCCACCAGCCCCGGACTGGAAGAGACCCAGTACTTC.

This chain uses TRBV24-1 with TRBJ2-1; D might be TRBD2 (6 bases). The V end lost 1 base, the J end lost 7 bases, and 28 bases lay between the germline ends. This CDR3 has 20 residues. CDR1 is KGHDR, CDR2 SFDVKD, per germline. The DNA of the CDR3 is TGTGCCACCAGTGATTTTGCTGGACGGGATACGGGGGTTAGGGGAAATGAGCAGTTCTTC. As protein: CATSDFAGRDTGVRGNEQFF.

The rearrangement uses TRBV18 and TRBJ2-1; 9 bases match TRBD2. CDR3 length: 15 amino acids. Losses at the gene ends were 8 bases for V and 2 bases for J; bases not matched to a gene: 7. Germline CDR1 KGHSH, CDR2 LQKENI. CDR3 amino acids: CASRLLAGTYNEQFF. The DNA of the CDR3 is TGTGCCAGCCGCCTCCTAGCGGGGACCTACAATGAGCAGTTCTTC.

J is TRBJ1-4 and V is TRBV28, with TRBD1 identical over 7 bases. The CDR3 is made up of 14 amino acids. Germline lookup yields CDR1 MDHEN and CDR2 SYDVKM. V gave up 2 bases and J gave up 7 bases; unmatched junction bases: 4. The CDR3 DNA follows: TGTGCCAGCAGTTTACTAGGGGGCGGTGAAAAACTGTTTTTT. This encodes CASSLLGGGEKLFF.

The chain links TRBV24-1 to TRBJ2-1; D not certain. Germline CDR1 is KGHDR and CDR2 is SFDVKD. The CDR3 loop spans 12 amino acids. The V and J ends lost 4 bases and 4 bases respectively, with 4 bases between them. DNA for the CDR3: TGTGCCACCAGTGACAGGTACAATGAGCAGTTCTTC. This encodes CATSDRYNEQFF.

This chain uses TRBV28 with TRBJ2-7, with 8 bases matching TRBD1. Trimming took 8 bases from V and 5 from J; bases not matched to a gene: 8. The CDR3 is 13 residues long. Germline loops: CDR1 MDHEN, CDR2 SYDVKM. The CDR3 nucleotides read TGTGCCAGCTGGCCTCAGGGGGCCGACGAGCAGTACTTC. Translation: CASWPQGADEQYF.

The chain employs TRBV6-5 and TRBJ1-5; tentative D call: TRBD1 (6 bases). The germline V gene encodes CDR1 MNHEY and CDR2 SVGAGI. The CDR3 runs to 15 residues. The V end was cut by 6 bases, the J end by 0 bases, with 12 bases between. The CDR3: CASSRGQYSNQPQHF. CDR3 DNA: TGTGCCAGCAGCCGAGGACAGTATAGCAATCAGCCCCAGCATTTT.

This sequence joins TRBV6-5 and TRBJ1-3; the match to TRBD1 covers 11 bases. After removal of 0 bases from V and 6 bases from J, the junction contained 4 bases not matched to a gene. Germline CDR1 reads MNHEY; CDR2 reads SVGAGI. This CDR3 spans 16 amino acids. CDR3: CASSYSRTGGVNTIYF. In nucleotides, the CDR3 is TGTGCCAGCAGTTACTCGAGGACAGGGGGCGTAAACACCATATATTTT.

About this clone itself: The sample carries other DNA sequences with the same CDR3. The CDR3 DNA reads TGCGCCAGCAGCTCGGGGACAGGGAACACCGGGGAGCTGTTTTTT. This gives the protein CASSSGTGNTGELFF. This chain links TRBV5-1 with TRBJ2-2; 8 positions match TRBD1. The CDR3 has 15 amino acids. Germline values: CDR1 SGHRS, CDR2 YFSETQ. The V segment lost 3 bases and the J segment 1 base; nucleotides outside the gene matches: 2. The whole variable domain, remainder taken from reference TRBV5-1 and TRBJ2-2, is KAGVTQTPRYLIKTRGQQVTLSCSPISGHRSVSWYQQTPGQGLQFLFEYFSETQRNKGNFPGRFSGRQFSNSRSEMNVSTLELGDSALYLCASSSGTGNTGELFFGEGSRLTVL.

DNA for the CDR3: TGTGCCAGCAGCGCGGACAGGGGGCAAGGAAACACCATATATTTT. It encodes CASSADRGQGNTIYF. The chain couples TRBV7-2 to TRBJ1-3, with 11 bases matching TRBD1. The V gene's germline CDR1 is SGHTA and CDR2 FQGNSA. The J segment lost 4 bases and the V segment lost 5 bases, leaving 4 bases of the junction unmatched. CDR3 size: 15 residues.

This chain uses TRBV20-1 with TRBJ2-5, with 10 nucleotides matching TRBD2. V shed 5 bases and J 3 bases; nucleotides not matched to a gene: 9. This CDR3 is 15 amino acids long. Germline V gives CDR1 DFQATT, CDR2 SNEGSKA (reference sequence). The CDR3 sequence: CSACGLAGEEETQYF. Here the CDR3 DNA reads TGCAGTGCTTGTGGGCTAGCGGGAGAGGAAGAGACCCAGTACTTC.

The chain recombines TRBV3-1 (or the pseudogene TRBV3-2) with TRBJ1-4, with a weak D call TRBD1 (5 bases). V gave up 1 base and J gave up 5 bases, with 11 bases separating them. There are 15 residues in the CDR3. Germline-derived CDR1 and CDR2 are LGHDT and YNNKEL (reference sequence). The CDR3, as DNA: TGTGCCAGCAGCCAAGGACAGTTAGAGAATGAAAAACTGTTTTTT. Translation: CASSQGQLENEKLFF.

The gene calls are TRBV6-6 and TRBJ1-5; D may be TRBD1 (6 bases). V was trimmed by 2 bases and J by 5 bases, leaving 13 bases between them. Germline CDR1 reads MNHNY; CDR2 reads SVGAGI (reference sequence). This CDR3 is 15 amino acids long. The CDR3 spells CASSYRGQSDQPQHF. The DNA of the CDR3 is TGTGCCAGCAGTTACCGCGGACAGTCGGATCAGCCCCAGCATTTT.

This clone has only one observation. This rearrangement joins TRBV2 to TRBJ1-2, with 8 bases lining up with TRBD1. Germline V CDR1 and CDR2: SNHLY, FYNNEI. The V and J ends lost 6 bases and 7 bases, in that order; junction bases with no gene match: 7. The CDR3 has 13 amino acids. CDR3 coding DNA: TGTGCCAGCAGAAACAGGGGGGAGACTGGCTACACCTTC. Its translation: CASRNRGETGYTF.

This chain uses TRBV7-9 with TRBJ2-4; 7 bases match TRBD1. This CDR3 is 15 amino acids long. CDR1 and CDR2 (germline): SEHNR, FQNEAQ (reference sequence). V dropped 1 base and J dropped 8; count of bases not matched to a gene: 8. The CDR3 sequence: CASSLGQDRRYIQYF. The CDR3 DNA reads as TGTGCCAGCAGCTTAGGCCAGGACAGGCGGTACATTCAGTACTTC.

This clone came up a few times. The V and J genes are TRBV29-1 and TRBJ2-1; 7 nucleotides match TRBD2. Germline lookup yields CDR1 SQVTM and CDR2 ANQGSEA. The CDR3 contains 14 residues. J lost 3 bases, V lost 1 base, and 3 bases had no gene match. CDR3 DNA sequence: TGCAGCGTTGAAGTGGGACTACACTACAATGAGCAGTTCTTC. As protein: CSVEVGLHYNEQFF.

The rearrangement links TRBV28 to TRBJ1-5, with 7 bases fitting TRBD1. V dropped 6 bases and J dropped 0; count of bases not matched to a gene: 17. CDR1 and CDR2 (germline): MDHEN, SYDVKM. The CDR3 contains 19 residues. The CDR3 loop reads CASSSPGQLPLYSNQPQHF. The CDR3 nucleotides read TGTGCCAGCAGCTCCCCGGGACAGTTACCCCTCTATAGCAATCAGCCCCAGCATTTT.